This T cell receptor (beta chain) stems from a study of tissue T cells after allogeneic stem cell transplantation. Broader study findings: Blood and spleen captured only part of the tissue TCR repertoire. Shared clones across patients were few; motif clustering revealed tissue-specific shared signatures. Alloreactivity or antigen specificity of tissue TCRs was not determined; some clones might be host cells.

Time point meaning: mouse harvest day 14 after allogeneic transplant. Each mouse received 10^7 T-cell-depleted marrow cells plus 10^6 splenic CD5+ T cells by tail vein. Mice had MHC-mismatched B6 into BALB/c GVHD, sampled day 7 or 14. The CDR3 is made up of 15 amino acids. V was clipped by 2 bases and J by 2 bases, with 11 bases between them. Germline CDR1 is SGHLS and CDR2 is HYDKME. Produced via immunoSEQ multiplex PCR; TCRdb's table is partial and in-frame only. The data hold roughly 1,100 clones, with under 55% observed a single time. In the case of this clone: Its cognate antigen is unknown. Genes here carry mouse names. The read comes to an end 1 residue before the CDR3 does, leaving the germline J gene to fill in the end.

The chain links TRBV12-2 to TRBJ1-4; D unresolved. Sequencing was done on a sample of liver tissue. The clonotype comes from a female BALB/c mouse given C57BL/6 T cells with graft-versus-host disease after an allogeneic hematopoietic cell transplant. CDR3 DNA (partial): TGTGCCAGCTCTCCTCGGGTAGGCTCCAACGAAAGATTATTT. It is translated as CASSPRVGSNERLF. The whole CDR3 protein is CASSPRVGSNERLFF.